The rows below give T cell receptor beta chains drawn from one sample of a study of spatial heterogeneity in lung cancer. TCRdb redid the calling of the 5' RACE reads with MiXCR, one entry per CDR3 protein. This repertoire shows around 20,000 distinct CDR3 sequences, 7.5% found once; its top ten account for more than 20%. The input for sequencing was lung tumor tissue, taken at surgery. Source of these receptors: a male donor with early-stage non-small cell lung cancer. The CDR3 runs from the conserved cysteine through the conserved F or W. A D gene is named only where the DNA matches it firmly. Where a row states a size, it is once, few, many or the class of an expanded clone; other rows omit it.

V gene: TRBV6-2/TRBV6-3
J gene: TRBJ2-3
clone size: many
D gene: .
CDR3 protein: CASSYLGVATDTQYF
CDR3 DNA: TGTGCCAGCAGTTATCTGGGCGTTGCCACAGATACGCAGTATTTT

V gene: TRBV27
J gene: TRBJ1-2
clone size: .
D gene: TRBD1
CDR3 protein: CASSPNYRGVNYGYTF
CDR3 DNA: TGTGCCAGCAGTCCTAACTACAGGGGCGTAAACTATGGCTACACCTTC

V gene: TRBV7-2
J gene: TRBJ1-5
clone size: few
D gene: .
CDR3 protein: CASSLGRDQPQHF
CDR3 DNA: TGTGCCAGCAGCTTAGGACGGGATCAGCCCCAGCATTTT

V gene: TRBV4-1
J gene: TRBJ1-5
clone size: .
D gene: .
CDR3 protein: CASSHSDGSNQPQHF
CDR3 DNA: TGCGCCAGCAGCCATTCCGACGGTAGCAATCAGCCCCAGCATTTT

V gene: TRBV12-3/TRBV12-4
J gene: TRBJ2-3
clone size: few
D gene: TRBD2
CDR3 protein: CASSLWLAGATDTQYF
CDR3 DNA: TGTGCCAGCAGTTTGTGGCTAGCGGGGGCCACAGATACGCAGTATTTT

V gene: TRBV18
J gene: TRBJ2-3
clone size: few
D gene: .
CDR3 protein: CASSPPGWFTDTQYF
CDR3 DNA: TGTGCCAGCTCACCACCAGGGTGGTTCACAGATACGCAGTATTTT

V gene: TRBV7-2
J gene: TRBJ2-5
clone size: .
D gene: .
CDR3 protein: CASSLASTSLETQYF
CDR3 DNA: TGTGCCAGCAGCTTAGCGTCCACTAGTCTAGAGACCCAGTACTTC

V gene: TRBV10-3
J gene: TRBJ2-7
clone size: many
D gene: .
CDR3 protein: CATENRGANPYEQYF
CDR3 DNA: TGTGCCACCGAGAACCGGGGGGCCAACCCCTACGAGCAGTACTTC

V gene: TRBV11-3
J gene: TRBJ2-3
clone size: few
D gene: TRBD1
CDR3 protein: CASSLAGTGVDTQYF
CDR3 DNA: TGTGCCAGCAGCTTAGCCGGGACAGGGGTTGATACGCAGTATTTT

V gene: TRBV9
J gene: TRBJ1-6
clone size: few
D gene: .
CDR3 protein: CASSVGPDSPLHF
CDR3 DNA: TGTGCCAGCAGCGTAGGGCCAGATTCACCCCTCCACTTT

V gene: TRBV28
J gene: TRBJ1-6
clone size: .
D gene: TRBD1
CDR3 protein: CASGIRTGRNSPLHF
CDR3 DNA: TGTGCCAGCGGTATCCGGACAGGGAGAAATTCACCCCTCCACTTT

V gene: TRBV7-9
J gene: TRBJ1-3
clone size: many
D gene: .
CDR3 protein: CASSQAGNQDTIYF
CDR3 DNA: TGTGCCAGCAGCCAAGCTGGGAATCAGGACACCATATATTTT

V gene: TRBV6-1
J gene: TRBJ1-1
clone size: many
D gene: .
CDR3 protein: CASSTLTEAFF
CDR3 DNA: TGTGCCAGCAGCACCTTGACTGAAGCTTTCTTT

V gene: TRBV4-3
J gene: TRBJ2-3
clone size: .
D gene: .
CDR3 protein: CASSQERGLTDTQYF
CDR3 DNA: TGCGCCAGCAGCCAAGAAAGAGGGCTGACAGATACGCAGTATTTT

V gene: TRBV7-2
J gene: TRBJ1-1
clone size: medium-sized
D gene: .
CDR3 protein: CASSLVADEAFF
CDR3 DNA: TGTGCCAGCAGCTTAGTAGCGGATGAAGCTTTCTTT

V gene: TRBV7-3
J gene: TRBJ2-1
clone size: many
D gene: .
CDR3 protein: CASSLGSWDEQFF
CDR3 DNA: TGTGCCAGCAGCTTGGGCTCGTGGGATGAGCAGTTCTTC

V gene: TRBV7-2
J gene: TRBJ2-2
clone size: medium-sized
D gene: .
CDR3 protein: CASSLDRASGELFF
CDR3 DNA: TGTGCCAGCAGCTTAGACAGGGCGAGCGGGGAGCTGTTTTTT

V gene: TRBV4-1
J gene: TRBJ2-5
clone size: many
D gene: TRBD2
CDR3 protein: CASSPLAGAETQYF
CDR3 DNA: TGCGCCAGCAGCCCCTTAGCGGGGGCAGAGACCCAGTACTTC

V gene: TRBV4-2
J gene: TRBJ2-7
clone size: .
D gene: .
CDR3 protein: CASSQDRRYEQYF
CDR3 DNA: TGTGCCAGCAGCCAAGATAGGCGCTACGAGCAGTACTTC

V gene: TRBV4-3
J gene: TRBJ2-7
clone size: many
D gene: .
CDR3 protein: CASSQDPSSYEQYF
CDR3 DNA: TGCGCCAGCAGCCAAGATCCCAGCTCCTACGAGCAGTACTTC

V gene: TRBV3-1
J gene: TRBJ2-7
clone size: many
D gene: TRBD1
CDR3 protein: CASCKGTGTYEQYF
CDR3 DNA: TGTGCCAGTTGTAAAGGGACAGGTACCTACGAGCAGTACTTC

V gene: TRBV9
J gene: TRBJ2-6
clone size: once
D gene: .
CDR3 protein: CASSVVPGYSGANVLTF
CDR3 DNA: TGTGCCAGCAGCGTAGTTCCCGGATACTCTGGGGCCAACGTCCTGACTTTC

V gene: TRBV11-2
J gene: TRBJ2-1
clone size: few
D gene: .
CDR3 protein: CASSSIAFVYEQFF
CDR3 DNA: TGTGCCAGCAGCTCAATAGCGTTTGTTTACGAGCAGTTCTTC

V gene: TRBV5-4
J gene: TRBJ1-2
clone size: many
D gene: .
CDR3 protein: CASSLAGGLGLF
CDR3 DNA: TGTGCCAGCAGCTTGGCCGGGGGGCTCGGTCTCTTC

V gene: TRBV7-2
J gene: TRBJ1-2
clone size: many
D gene: TRBD1
CDR3 protein: CASSGQGNHYGYTF
CDR3 DNA: TGTGCCAGCAGCGGACAGGGGAATCACTATGGCTACACCTTC

V gene: TRBV6-1
J gene: TRBJ2-7
clone size: few
D gene: .
CDR3 protein: CASIGRGRGYEQYF
CDR3 DNA: TGTGCCAGCATAGGTCGGGGGCGTGGATACGAGCAGTACTTC

V gene: TRBV20-1
J gene: TRBJ2-2
clone size: many
D gene: .
CDR3 protein: CSAWSGETGELFF
CDR3 DNA: TGCAGTGCTTGGTCAGGGGAAACCGGGGAGCTGTTTTTT

V gene: TRBV2
J gene: TRBJ2-2
clone size: .
D gene: .
CDR3 protein: CASRLRDYTGELFF
CDR3 DNA: TGTGCCAGCAGACTCCGGGACTACACCGGGGAGCTGTTTTTT

V gene: TRBV10-1
J gene: TRBJ1-1
clone size: many
D gene: .
CDR3 protein: CASRYRQVEAFF
CDR3 DNA: TGCGCCAGCAGGTATAGACAGGTAGAAGCTTTCTTT

V gene: TRBV15
J gene: TRBJ2-1
clone size: few
D gene: .
CDR3 protein: CATSPRARDNEQFF
CDR3 DNA: TGTGCCACCAGCCCTCGTGCTCGAGACAATGAGCAGTTCTTC

V gene: TRBV24-1
J gene: TRBJ1-5
clone size: many
D gene: .
CDR3 protein: CATSDASQPQHF
CDR3 DNA: TGTGCCACCAGTGATGCGAGTCAGCCCCAGCATTTT

V gene: TRBV19
J gene: TRBJ1-5
clone size: .
D gene: .
CDR3 protein: CASRIWAGLPGRPQHF
CDR3 DNA: TGTGCCAGTAGGATTTGGGCAGGGCTCCCCGGCCGGCCCCAGCATTTT

V gene: TRBV10-3
J gene: TRBJ1-2
clone size: medium-sized
D gene: .
CDR3 protein: CAISESLGNYGYTF
CDR3 DNA: TGTGCCATCAGTGAGTCGTTGGGGAACTATGGCTACACCTTC

V gene: TRBV7-2
J gene: TRBJ2-1
clone size: few
D gene: TRBD2
CDR3 protein: CASKSGGYNEQFF
CDR3 DNA: TGTGCCAGCAAAAGCGGGGGTTACAATGAGCAGTTCTTC

V gene: TRBV5-4
J gene: TRBJ2-1
clone size: many
D gene: .
CDR3 protein: CASSLDSRNNEQFF
CDR3 DNA: TGTGCCAGCAGCTTGGATAGCAGAAACAATGAGCAGTTCTTC

V gene: TRBV6-5
J gene: TRBJ1-1
clone size: many
D gene: .
CDR3 protein: CASSYSVGEAFF
CDR3 DNA: TGTGCCAGCAGTTACTCTGTAGGAGAAGCTTTCTTT

V gene: TRBV4-3
J gene: TRBJ1-5
clone size: many
D gene: .
CDR3 protein: CASSQDSLLGGNSNQPQHF
CDR3 DNA: TGCGCCAGCAGCCAAGATAGTTTATTAGGGGGGAATAGCAATCAGCCCCAGCATTTT

V gene: TRBV12-3/TRBV12-4
J gene: TRBJ1-6
clone size: .
D gene: .
CDR3 protein: CASSAHPGDPSPLNF
CDR3 DNA: TGTGCCAGCAGTGCCCATCCAGGGGACCCTTCACCCCTCAACTTT

V gene: TRBV24-1
J gene: TRBJ1-5
clone size: .
D gene: .
CDR3 protein: CATSADGRLGKPQHF
CDR3 DNA: TGTGCCACCAGTGCCGACGGGCGGCTCGGAAAGCCCCAGCATTTT

V gene: TRBV10-3
J gene: TRBJ2-3
clone size: many
D gene: TRBD2
CDR3 protein: CAISLGGYDTQYF
CDR3 DNA: TGTGCCATCAGCCTCGGGGGGTACGATACGCAGTATTTT

V gene: TRBV7-9
J gene: TRBJ1-1
clone size: many
D gene: .
CDR3 protein: CASSLGTSTEAFF
CDR3 DNA: TGTGCCAGCAGCTTGGGGACATCCACTGAAGCTTTCTTT

V gene: TRBV29-1
J gene: TRBJ2-1
clone size: many
D gene: .
CDR3 protein: CSVRTDYNEQFF
CDR3 DNA: TGCAGCGTTAGAACAGACTACAATGAGCAGTTCTTC

V gene: TRBV28
J gene: TRBJ1-2
clone size: many
D gene: .
CDR3 protein: CASSFFWTQDGYTF
CDR3 DNA: TGTGCCAGCAGTTTCTTTTGGACACAGGATGGCTACACCTTC

V gene: TRBV6-1
J gene: TRBJ2-4
clone size: many
D gene: TRBD1
CDR3 protein: CASSGMGQLMLANIQYF
CDR3 DNA: TGTGCCAGCAGTGGAATGGGACAGTTGATGTTGGCTAACATTCAGTACTTC

V gene: TRBV12-5
J gene: TRBJ2-3
clone size: few
D gene: TRBD2
CDR3 protein: CASGLTPPGTSGGDNTQYF
CDR3 DNA: TGTGCTAGTGGTTTGACACCGCCGGGGACTAGCGGGGGCGACAATACGCAGTATTTT

V gene: TRBV6-5
J gene: TRBJ2-1
clone size: few
D gene: .
CDR3 protein: CASSYLSTGEQFF
CDR3 DNA: TGTGCCAGCAGTTACTTATCAACGGGGGAGCAGTTCTTC

V gene: TRBV7-2
J gene: TRBJ2-3
clone size: .
D gene: TRBD2
CDR3 protein: CASSRGLVDADTQYF
CDR3 DNA: TGTGCCAGCAGCCGTGGACTAGTCGACGCAGATACGCAGTATTTT

V gene: TRBV20-1
J gene: TRBJ2-5
clone size: .
D gene: .
CDR3 protein: CSAYNGLQETQYF
CDR3 DNA: TGCAGTGCTTACAACGGATTACAAGAGACCCAGTACTTC

V gene: TRBV4-1
J gene: TRBJ2-7
clone size: many
D gene: .
CDR3 protein: CASSQEGNEQYF
CDR3 DNA: TGCGCCAGCAGCCAAGAAGGCAACGAGCAGTACTTC

V gene: TRBV7-9
J gene: TRBJ2-1
clone size: few
D gene: .
CDR3 protein: CASSSQGEQFF
CDR3 DNA: TGTGCCAGCAGCTCCCAAGGTGAGCAGTTCTTC

V gene: TRBV29-1
J gene: TRBJ2-7
clone size: many
D gene: .
CDR3 protein: CSVSRDSWREQYF
CDR3 DNA: TGCAGCGTTTCCCGGGACTCCTGGCGGGAGCAGTACTTC

V gene: TRBV5-1
J gene: TRBJ1-6
clone size: .
D gene: .
CDR3 protein: CASSLGTAGFGSPLHF
CDR3 DNA: TGCGCCAGCAGCTTGGGGACTGCAGGTTTTGGTTCACCCCTCCACTTT

V gene: TRBV6-2/TRBV6-3
J gene: TRBJ2-5
clone size: many
D gene: .
CDR3 protein: CASSYGRTETQYF
CDR3 DNA: TGTGCCAGCAGTTACGGGAGAACAGAGACCCAGTACTTC

V gene: TRBV5-1
J gene: TRBJ1-2
clone size: many
D gene: TRBD1
CDR3 protein: CASSPGQDYGYTF
CDR3 DNA: TGCGCCAGCAGCCCCGGACAGGACTATGGCTACACCTTC

V gene: TRBV7-2
J gene: TRBJ2-1
clone size: many
D gene: TRBD1
CDR3 protein: CASSVSGTGFNEQFF
CDR3 DNA: TGTGCCAGCAGCGTCTCCGGGACAGGGTTCAATGAGCAGTTCTTC

V gene: TRBV10-2
J gene: TRBJ2-4
clone size: .
D gene: .
CDR3 protein: CASIENAGAKNIQYF
CDR3 DNA: TGCGCCAGCATCGAGAACGCAGGGGCCAAAAACATTCAGTACTTC

V gene: TRBV7-3
J gene: TRBJ2-2
clone size: many
D gene: .
CDR3 protein: CASSAPGVGTGELFF
CDR3 DNA: TGTGCCAGCAGCGCCCCGGGTGTCGGCACCGGGGAGCTGTTTTTT

V gene: TRBV5-4
J gene: TRBJ2-1
clone size: many
D gene: .
CDR3 protein: CASSLDRTNSYNEQFF
CDR3 DNA: TGTGCCAGCAGCTTGGACAGAACAAACTCCTACAATGAGCAGTTCTTC